Listed below are T cell receptor beta chains from one sample, sequenced in a study of T cell responses to AZD1222 COVID-19 vaccine. Using immunoSEQ multiplex PCR, the repertoire was profiled, and TCRdb retains in-frame clones only, with some absent. Altogether 100,000 to 120,000 clones are present, 85% to 90% being singletons, with the ten largest covering around 14%. Source: peripheral blood, taken 28 days after the second AZD1222 dose. Every receptor here comes from an adult who received the AZD1222 COVID-19 vaccine. Both conserved end residues are part of each CDR3. A D gene is named only where the DNA matches it firmly. Clone size is given for some rows only: seen once, a few or many times, or a class if the clone is expanded.

TRBV27	-	-	TRBJ1-4	TGTGCCAGCAGACCAGGGACCTATGAAAAACTGTTTTTT	CASRPGTYEKLFF
TRBV19	once	TRBD1	TRBJ1-1	TGTGCCAGTAGTATACAGGGGGGGAACACTGAAGCTTTCTTT	CASSIQGGNTEAFF
TRBV11-3	-	-	TRBJ1-3	TGTGCCAGCAGCTTAGATTCGCAGGGGCCTGGAAACACCATATATTTT	CASSLDSQGPGNTIYF
TRBV10-3	-	TRBD1	TRBJ2-7	TGTGCCATCAGTGGACGGGACAGGGGGTACGAGCAGTACTTC	CAISGRDRGYEQYF
TRBV18	-	TRBD1	TRBJ1-2	TGTGCCAGCTCACCACCGAATAGCCAGGGGGATGGCTACACCTTC	CASSPPNSQGDGYTF
TRBV27	-	-	TRBJ2-3	TGTGCCAGCAGTTTATCGATTTCGCCGAGCACAGATACGCAGTATTTT	CASSLSISPSTDTQYF
TRBV2	-	-	TRBJ1-5	TGTGCCAGCAGTGCAGGGCTCGGAGGGCCCCAGCATTTT	CASSAGLGGPQHF
TRBV28	-	-	TRBJ1-2	TGTGCCAGCAGTTTAGCAGCCTCAGGACAGTCCTATGGCTACACCTTC	CASSLAASGQSYGYTF
TRBV13	once	-	TRBJ1-6	TGTGCCAGCAGCCACCGGCGGCCTAATTCACCCCTCCACTTT	CASSHRRPNSPLHF
TRBV12-5	-	TRBD1	TRBJ1-2	TGTGCTAGTGGATTGACAGGGGGAGTTGGCTACACCTTC	CASGLTGGVGYTF
TRBV29-1	few	TRBD1	TRBJ1-2	TGCAGCGTTGAGGACAGGGTCTCTGGCTACACCTTC	CSVEDRVSGYTF
TRBV2	once	-	TRBJ1-2	TGTGCCAGCAATGCAGACAGGACCACTAACTATGGCTACACCTTC	CASNADRTTNYGYTF
TRBV7-9	-	TRBD2	TRBJ2-5	TGTGCCAGCGGGGCGGGGGGAGAGACCCAGTACTTC	CASGAGGETQYF
TRBV5-1	few	-	TRBJ2-1	TGCGCCAGCAGCTTGGTGGTATCTTCCGCCCCCTACTACAATGAGCAGTTCTTC	CASSLVVSSAPYYNEQFF
TRBV30	-	-	TRBJ1-6	TGTGCCTGGGAGGGTCAGTATAATTCACCCCTCCACTTT	CAWEGQYNSPLHF
TRBV3-1/TRBV3-2	-	-	TRBJ2-5	TGTGCCAGCAGCCCGCTAGAGCATGGCGGGACCCAGTACTTC	CASSPLEHGGTQYF
TRBV7-9	-	-	TRBJ2-7	TGTGCCAGCAGCCTTGGGGGCGAGGCGGGCGAGGACTCCTACGAGCAGTACTTC	CASSLGGEAGEDSYEQYF
TRBV29-1	-	-	TRBJ2-1	TGCAGCGCACGGTCGGGTCCCTACAATGAGCAGTTCTTC	CSARSGPYNEQFF
TRBV5-1	-	-	TRBJ1-1	TGCGCCAGCAGCCCGGACCAGGGCCCTGAAGCTTTCTTT	CASSPDQGPEAFF
TRBV10-3	-	TRBD1	TRBJ2-7	TGTGCCATCAGTGGGGGATCAGGACAGGGAACCTACGAGCAGTACTTC	CAISGGSGQGTYEQYF
TRBV7-3	-	-	TRBJ2-1	TGTGCCAGCAGCACTACGCTGGGCCCTTGGGATGAGCAGTTCTTC	CASSTTLGPWDEQFF
TRBV27	-	TRBD1	TRBJ1-2	TGTGCCAGCAGAGGGACAGTAAACTATGGCTACACCTTC	CASRGTVNYGYTF
TRBV20-1	-	-	TRBJ2-7	TGCAGTGCTAGTGGGCAGGCAAACTACGAGCAGTACTTC	CSASGQANYEQYF
TRBV11-2	many	-	TRBJ2-7	TGTGCCAGCAGCTTACGGCGGATCGAGCAGTACTTC	CASSLRRIEQYF
TRBV7-2	-	TRBD1	TRBJ1-4	TGTGCCAGCAGCTCGGACAGGGGTGTTCAAAAACTGTTTTTT	CASSSDRGVQKLFF
TRBV5-1	-	-	TRBJ1-1	TGCGCCAGCAGCCCGACAGGAGAGACTGAAGCTTTCTTT	CASSPTGETEAFF
TRBV29-1	-	TRBD1	TRBJ1-3	TGCAGCGTTACCGGACAGGGCTCTGGAAACACCATATATTTT	CSVTGQGSGNTIYF
TRBV6-5	once	TRBD1	TRBJ2-7	TGTGCCAGCAGTTACTCTGGGACAGGACTCTACGAGCAGTACTTC	CASSYSGTGLYEQYF
TRBV12-5	-	-	TRBJ2-6	TGTGCTAGTGGTCCCGCAAAGACTGGGGCCAACGTCCTGACTTTC	CASGPAKTGANVLTF
TRBV19	-	-	TRBJ1-5	TGTGCCAGTAGCTTTCTCCCCATAGGGGGGCTGGGTCAGCCCCAGCATTTT	CASSFLPIGGLGQPQHF
TRBV18	few	-	TRBJ1-1	TGTGCCAGCTCACCTAGGACCGACACTGAAGCTTTCTTT	CASSPRTDTEAFF
TRBV5-1	-	-	TRBJ1-2	TGCGCCAGCAGCGTGCCGGGACTCCGGGATGGCTACACCTTC	CASSVPGLRDGYTF
TRBV19	-	-	TRBJ1-5	TGTGCCAGTAGGACGGATTATAGCAATCAGCCCCAGCATTTT	CASRTDYSNQPQHF
TRBV5-1	once	-	TRBJ1-5	TGCGCCAGCAGCCACGGACAGAGCAATCAGCCCCAGCATTTT	CASSHGQSNQPQHF
TRBV19	-	-	TRBJ1-1	TGTGCCAGTAGTTTCACTGAAGCTTTCTTT	CASSFTEAFF
TRBV19	once	-	TRBJ2-7	TGTGCCAGTAGTTACGACTCCTCCTACGAGCAGTACTTC	CASSYDSSYEQYF
TRBV19	-	-	TRBJ2-3	TGTGCCAGTAGTAGCCGCTCTAGCACAGATACGCAGTATTTT	CASSSRSSTDTQYF
TRBV7-9	-	TRBD1	TRBJ2-5	TGTGCCAGCAGCTTAGTGAAGACAGGGGCAGAGACCCAGTACTTC	CASSLVKTGAETQYF
TRBV27	-	-	TRBJ1-5	TGTGCCAGCAGTTTAAGGGGCAATCAGCCCCAGCATTTT	CASSLRGNQPQHF
TRBV4-2	-	-	TRBJ1-4	TGTGCCAGCAGCCAAGAGGGATATCGGGTGGCCCTAAAACTGTTTTTT	CASSQEGYRVALKLFF
TRBV5-1	once	TRBD1	TRBJ1-4	TGCGCCAGCAGCCCAACAGGGGATAATGAAAAACTGTTTTTT	CASSPTGDNEKLFF
TRBV9	-	-	TRBJ1-6	TGTGCCAGCAGCGTAGCGGTGAGCGGTTCACCCCTCCACTTT	CASSVAVSGSPLHF
TRBV10-3	-	TRBD1	TRBJ1-2	TGTGCCATCAGTGAGTCCTGGGACAGGGGGAACGGCTACACCTTC	CAISESWDRGNGYTF
TRBV12-3/TRBV12-4	-	-	TRBJ1-1	TGTGCCAGCAGTTTTAACACTGAAGCTTTCTTT	CASSFNTEAFF
TRBV28	-	-	TRBJ1-4	TGTGCCAGCAGTTTCAGGGAAAAACTGTTTTTT	CASSFREKLFF
TRBV24-1	-	-	TRBJ1-5	TGTGCCACCAGTGAGGGGGGTGGTCAGTTCAATCAGCCCCAGCATTTT	CATSEGGGQFNQPQHF